This entry lists 31 T cell receptor beta chains sequenced from one sample in a study of blood T cell repertoires in COVID-19. Only in-frame clones appear in the TCRdb table, and some are missing; sequencing was by immunoSEQ multiplex PCR. The data show roughly 68,000 clones, over 80% seen once. Source material: peripheral blood. These receptors all stem from a woman older than 75 with active COVID-19.

The rearrangement uses TRBV19 and TRBJ2-5; 8 bases line up with TRBD1. The CDR3 runs to 15 residues. V gave up 5 bases and J gave up 4 bases; unmatched junction bases: 9. The germline gives CDR1 LNHDA, CDR2 SQIVND (reference sequence). As DNA, the CDR3 is TGTGCCAGTAGTTTTAATTCCGGGACAGGAGAGACCCAGTACTTC. Translation gives CASSFNSGTGETQYF.

The chain uses TRBV11-2 and TRBJ2-3; a weak D match, TRBD2 (6 bases). V lost 6 bases to trimming and J lost 8 bases, with 15 bases between them. The CDR3 covers 13 residues. The germline gives CDR1 SGHAT, CDR2 FQNNGV. CDR3 sequence (DNA): TGTGCCAGCAGAGGAGACGGGAGTGGTACGCAGTATTTT. This encodes CASRGDGSGTQYF.

CDR3 nucleotide sequence: TGTGCCAGCTCACTCACAGTCTCCCTTAATACGCAGTATTTT. This gives the protein CASSLTVSLNTQYF. The chain is built from TRBV18 and TRBJ2-3; D is ambiguous. The CDR3 has 14 residues. Germline lookup yields CDR1 KGHSH and CDR2 LQKENI. Trimming took 4 bases from V and 7 from J, leaving 15 bases between them.

This clone was seen once. The genes are TRBV30 and TRBJ1-1, with D unclear. This CDR3 region has 12 residues. Germline-derived CDR1 and CDR2 are GTSNPN and SVGIG (reference sequence). V lost 3 bases to trimming and J lost 10 bases, with 15 bases between them. CDR3: CAWRLHSGRAFF. The CDR3 region has the DNA TGTGCCTGGAGACTCCACAGCGGGCGAGCTTTCTTT. The whole variable domain, filled in from reference TRBV30 and TRBJ1-1, reads SQTIHQWPATLVQPVGSPLSLECTVEGTSNPNLYWYRQAAGRGLQLLFYSVGIGQISSEVPQNLSASRPQDRQFILSSKKLLLSDSGFYLCAWRLHSGRAFFGQGTRLTVV.

The chain recombines TRBV29-1 with TRBJ1-1; the match to TRBD1 covers 8 bases. The trim removed 4 bases at V and 3 bases at J, leaving 10 bases unmatched. Per the germline V gene, CDR1 is SQVTM and CDR2 is ANQGSEA. The CDR3 is made up of 15 amino acids. CDR3 residues: CSVAGQVSGDTEAFF. In nucleotides, the CDR3 is TGCAGCGTTGCGGGACAGGTCTCGGGGGACACTGAAGCTTTCTTT.

The chain is built from TRBV4-2 and TRBJ2-5; 11 bases fit TRBD2. The CDR3 is 17 residues long. J lost 3 bases, V lost 1 base, and 7 bases had no gene match. Germline CDR1 LGHNA, CDR2 YNFKEQ. CDR3 nucleotides: TGTGCCAGCAGCCAAGTATCACTAGCGGGAGTCAAAGAGACCCAGTACTTC. As protein: CASSQVSLAGVKETQYF.

The chain is built from TRBV19 and TRBJ2-1; 9 bases line up with TRBD1. The ends lost 4 bases at V and 7 bases at J; junction bases unmatched: 11. Germline V gene lookup returns CDR1 LNHDA and CDR2 SQIVND (reference sequence). The length of the CDR3 is 16 residues. CDR3 sequence: CASSRGTGRMWNEQFF. CDR3 nucleotides: TGTGCCAGTAGTAGAGGGACAGGGAGGATGTGGAATGAGCAGTTCTTC.

The chain uses TRBV24-1 and TRBJ2-2; D is perhaps TRBD1 (6 bases). The CDR3 extends over 15 amino acids. The germline V gene encodes CDR1 KGHDR and CDR2 SFDVKD. The V and J ends lost 6 bases and 4 bases respectively, with 14 bases between them. The CDR3 sequence is CATSSRGISTGELFF. In nucleotides, the CDR3 is TGTGCCACCAGTAGCAGGGGTATTAGCACCGGGGAGCTGTTTTTT.

The V gene is TRBV14, the J gene TRBJ2-1, with D possibly being TRBD1 (5 bases). This CDR3 is 14 amino acids long. CDR1 is SGHDN and CDR2 is FVKESK in the germline V gene. V was shortened by 7 bases and J by 3 bases, with 13 bases between the two germline ends. As DNA, the CDR3 is TGTGCCAGCACCGAGGCCGGACACTACAATGAGCAGTTCTTC. Its protein product is CASTEAGHYNEQFF.

V and J are TRBV11-2 and TRBJ2-7; 9 bases agree with TRBD2. Per the germline V gene, CDR1 is SGHAT and CDR2 is FQNNGV. This CDR3 region has 13 residues. With 2 bases clipped from V and 6 bases from J, the junction kept 2 bases outside the gene matches. The CDR3 region is CASSLWREGEQYF. CDR3 nucleotide sequence: TGTGCCAGCAGCTTATGGCGGGAGGGCGAGCAGTACTTC.

V usage is TRBV9 and J usage is TRBJ1-1; a weak D match, TRBD1 (5 bases). Germline-derived CDR1 and CDR2 are SGDLS and YYNGEE. This CDR3 is built from 15 residues. Trimming pared 4 bases from V and 0 bases from J, leaving 13 bases between. The CDR3: CASSTRQIMNTEAFF. The CDR3, as DNA: TGTGCCAGCAGCACACGACAGATCATGAACACTGAAGCTTTCTTT.

This chain joins TRBV28 and TRBJ2-5; D gene unclear. Germline V gives CDR1 MDHEN, CDR2 SYDVKM. CDR3 length equals 13 residues. V lost 2 bases to trimming and J lost 5 bases, with 9 bases between them. The CDR3 loop is CASSLRASETQYF. The CDR3 DNA sequence: TGTGCCAGCAGTTTAAGAGCGAGTGAGACCCAGTACTTC.

The chain uses TRBV9 and TRBJ1-2; 9 bases are shared with TRBD1. Germline V gene data show CDR1 as SGDLS and CDR2 as YYNGEE. J was trimmed by 7 bases and V by 2 bases; bases with no gene match: 6. The CDR3 is 14 amino acids. The CDR3 nucleotides are TGTGCCAGCAGCGTCACGGGACAGGGTGTTGGCTACACCTTC. Translated: CASSVTGQGVGYTF.

The chain carries TRBV7-2 and TRBJ2-7, with 7 bases identical to TRBD2. The CDR3 sequence is 13 residues long. Losses at the gene ends were 2 bases for V and 12 bases for J; bases not matched to a gene: 10. CDR1 and CDR2 (germline): SGHTA, FQGNSA. The chain's CDR3 is CASSLFREGGRYF. For the CDR3, the DNA is TGTGCCAGCAGCTTATTTAGGGAGGGAGGACGGTACTTC.

The CDR3 bases are TGTGCCAGCAGCGAAATGGTGGCGGGAGCGGGAGGTTTCGCCAAAAACATTCAGTACTTC. It codes for CASSEMVAGAGGFAKNIQYF. The gene calls are TRBV13 and TRBJ2-4; 9 bases fit TRBD2. Per germline, CDR1 PRHDT and CDR2 FYEKMQ (reference sequence). This CDR3 contains 20 residues. The J segment lost 1 base and the V segment lost 5 bases, leaving 18 bases of the junction unmatched.

Points on this clone: The sample holds other DNA sequences that translate to the same CDR3. The gene calls are TRBV7-3 and TRBJ2-1; 8 bases fit TRBD2. CDR3 length: 15 amino acids. J gave up 0 bases and V 5 bases, and 3 bases lay outside the gene matches. The germline V gene has CDR1 SGHTA and CDR2 FQGTGA. CDR3 amino acids: CASSLSGSSYNEQFF. The CDR3 bases are TGTGCCAGCAGCCTAAGCGGGAGCTCCTACAATGAGCAGTTCTTC.

The rearrangement joins TRBV19 to TRBJ1-5; TRBD1 might be the D (6 bases). Germline V CDR1 and CDR2: LNHDA, SQIVND (reference sequence). CDR3 size: 16 residues. V lost 7 bases, J lost 6 bases, and 22 bases lay in between. The CDR3 DNA follows: TGTGCCAGTATCGGAGACAGGACGGGGCAGGGTCAGCCCCAGCATTTT. It codes for CASIGDRTGQGQPQHF.

This clone was observed a few times. This rearrangement joins TRBV29-1 to TRBJ1-3; D unclear. The CDR3 extends over 15 amino acids. Germline CDR1 SQVTM, CDR2 ANQGSEA. Trimming removed 6 bases at V and 0 bases at J, with 15 bases between. CDR3 protein: CSVRPAGFSGNTIYF. CDR3 DNA: TGCAGCGTCCGACCCGCGGGGTTCTCTGGAAACACCATATATTTT.

The chain has TRBV6-5 and TRBJ1-5; possibly TRBD1 for D (5 bases). Trimming removed 6 bases from V and 4 bases from J, with 13 bases in between. The CDR3 is made up of 14 amino acids. Germline assignment: CDR1 MNHEY and CDR2 SVGAGI. This CDR3 is CASSRDGGNQPQHF. The CDR3 bases are TGTGCCAGCAGCAGGGACGGAGGGAATCAGCCCCAGCATTTT.

V and J are TRBV15 and TRBJ2-3, with D hard to call. Germline loops: CDR1 LNHNV, CDR2 YYDKDF (reference sequence). The V end was cut by 1 base, the J end by 6 bases, with 8 bases between. The CDR3 extends over 13 amino acids. CDR3 bases: TGTGCCACCAGCAGAGCCTTTCCCGATACGCAGTATTTT. Its translation is CATSRAFPDTQYF.

This chain links TRBV7-9 with TRBJ2-7; tentatively, D is TRBD2 (6 bases). The V gene's germline CDR1 is SEHNR and CDR2 FQNEAQ (reference sequence). The CDR3 is made up of 13 amino acids. V dropped 11 bases and J dropped 2 bases, with 16 bases sitting between them. The CDR3 DNA sequence: TGTGCCTCGTGGAGTAGCGGAACCTACGAGCAGTACTTC. The encoded protein is CASWSSGTYEQYF. Full variable domain (rest looked up from reference TRBV7-9 and TRBJ2-7): DTGVSQNPRHKITKRGQNVTFRCDPISEHNRLYWYRQTLGQGPEFLTYFQNEAQLEKSRLLSDRFSAERPKGSFSTLEIQRTEQGDSAMYLCASWSSGTYEQYFGPGTRLTVT.

The chain employs TRBV11-2 and TRBJ1-4; tentatively, D is TRBD1 (6 bases). Trimming took 1 base from V and 8 from J, leaving 17 bases between them. In germline, CDR1 is SGHAT, CDR2 FQNNGV. The CDR3 length is 16 residues. CDR3 loop: CASSLGGAGASEKLFF. CDR3 nucleotide sequence: TGTGCCAGCAGCTTAGGGGGAGCGGGGGCGAGCGAAAAACTGTTTTTT.

The chain employs TRBV3-1 (or the pseudogene TRBV3-2) and TRBJ2-7; 12 bases match TRBD2. The CDR3 has 17 residues. From germline, CDR1 is LGHDT and CDR2 YNNKEL (reference sequence). J gave up 8 bases and V 3 bases, and 14 bases lay outside the gene matches. The CDR3 nucleotides read TGTGCCAGCAGCCATAGTACCGGGACTAGCGGGCTTTTGAAGCAGTACTTC. Its protein is CASSHSTGTSGLLKQYF.

The gene calls are TRBV15 and TRBJ1-6; D possibly corresponds to TRBD1 (5 bases). This CDR3 contains 14 residues. The germline V gene encodes CDR1 LNHNV and CDR2 YYDKDF (reference sequence). The V gene lost 4 bases and the J gene lost 6 bases, with 10 bases spanning the gap. CDR3 region: CATSIGGSNSPLHF. The DNA of the CDR3 is TGTGCCACCAGCATCGGGGGAAGTAATTCACCCCTCCACTTT.

This chain uses TRBV5-4 with TRBJ1-2, with 7 bases lining up with TRBD1. The length of the CDR3 is 15 residues. V shed 3 bases, J shed 4 bases, and the junction held 9 bases outside the gene matches. From germline, CDR1 is SGHNT and CDR2 YYREEE (reference sequence). CDR3 nucleotide sequence: TGTGCCAGCAGCTCCCAACAGGGGACGAGCTATGGCTACACCTTC. It encodes CASSSQQGTSYGYTF.

The V call is TRBV20-1, the J call TRBJ2-3; TRBD1 aligns across 7 bases. Per the germline V gene, CDR1 is DFQATT and CDR2 is SNEGSKA (reference sequence). This CDR3 comprises 16 residues. Trimming cost V 3 bases and J 6 bases; bases outside gene matches: 15. The CDR3 region has the DNA TGCAGTGCTAGTGTAAGGACAGGCTCTATACAGGATACGCAGTATTTT. Translating gives CSASVRTGSIQDTQYF.

This chain joins TRBV27 and TRBJ1-3; TRBD1 might be the D (5 bases). The CDR3 contains 15 residues. Trimming took off 3 bases at V and 3 bases at J, with 12 bases between the two ends. Germline assignment: CDR1 MNHEY and CDR2 SMNVEV (reference sequence). The CDR3 loop reads CASSLAGLGGNTIYF. The CDR3 nucleotides read TGTGCCAGCAGTTTGGCAGGGCTGGGTGGAAACACCATATATTTT.

The rearrangement joins TRBV7-9 to TRBJ2-1, with TRBD2 identical over 14 bases. V was pared by 7 bases and J by 10 bases, with 6 bases of the junction left unmatched. The CDR3 totals 14 residues. The V gene's germline CDR1 is SEHNR and CDR2 FQNEAQ (reference sequence). CDR3 region: CASKGLAGEGEQFF. As DNA, the CDR3 is TGTGCCAGCAAGGGACTAGCGGGAGAGGGGGAGCAGTTCTTC. The full variable domain, its missing parts supplied by reference TRBV7-9 and TRBJ2-1, is DTGVSQNPRHKITKRGQNVTFRCDPISEHNRLYWYRQTLGQGPEFLTYFQNEAQLEKSRLLSDRFSAERPKGSFSTLEIQRTEQGDSAMYLCASKGLAGEGEQFFGPGTRLTVL.

This clone has only a few counts. The chain couples TRBV7-9 to TRBJ2-2; D is perhaps TRBD2 (6 bases). CDR3 length: 13 residues. Germline values: CDR1 SEHNR, CDR2 FQNEAQ (reference sequence). V was clipped by 1 base and J by 9 bases, with 9 bases between them. The CDR3 sequence: CASSLGGTRELFF. For the CDR3, the DNA is TGTGCCAGCAGCTTAGGCGGGACCAGGGAGCTGTTTTTT.

The genes are TRBV5-1 and TRBJ2-3; possibly TRBD1 for D (5 bases). Germline CDR1 and CDR2: SGHRS and YFSETQ. The CDR3 sequence is 15 residues long. The V end lost 7 bases, the J end lost 2 bases, and 17 bases lay between the germline ends. CDR3 DNA sequence: TGCGCCAGCGCGAAGCCTGACAGAACCACAGATACGCAGTATTTT. It encodes CASAKPDRTTDTQYF.

This clone was seen a single time. This sequence joins TRBV6-5 and TRBJ1-1, with D tentatively TRBD1 (5 bases). This CDR3 spans 15 amino acids. V was trimmed by 2 bases and J by 1 base, leaving 11 bases between them. The germline V gene has CDR1 MNHEY and CDR2 SVGAGI. The CDR3 reads CASSYGDWRNTEAFF. In DNA, the CDR3 is TGTGCCAGCAGTTACGGGGACTGGAGGAACACTGAAGCTTTCTTT.